This entry lists 31 T cell receptor beta chains sequenced from one sample in a study of cytomegalovirus exposure and HLA in healthy donors (dated by TCRdb to about 2017). Library generation was performed with the immunoSEQ multiplex PCR assay. For the multiplex PCR, a mixture combining 60 forward primers for TCR Vbeta segments and 13 reverse primers for TCR Jbeta segments was used. TCRdb holds this immuneACCESS table with in-frame rearrangements only. Some clones are missing; in checked studies, unresolved V genes explain under half, and the rest has no known cause. The sample table holds some 130,000 clones. Approximately 1.8% of the sample belongs to the ten largest clones. Material for sequencing was PBMCs. The receptors derive from a young man in good health and CMV-seronegative.

The rearrangement uses TRBV5-3 and TRBJ2-7; D may be TRBD1 (5 bases). TRBV5-3 is annotated as an ORF whose role is uncertain. This CDR3 region has 14 residues. Trimming left V 4 bases short and J 6 bases short, with 17 bases between. This CDR3 is CARSLHKQGLEQYF. The CDR3 DNA reads TGTGCCAGAAGCCTCCACAAGCAGGGTCTCGAGCAGTACTTC.

The rearrangement joins TRBV6-6 to TRBJ1-6; no reliable D call. The CDR3 contains 13 residues. Germline CDR1 MNHNY, CDR2 SVGAGI (reference sequence). The V end was cut by 2 bases, the J end by 14 bases, with 13 bases between. The CDR3 loop reads CASSYTPELSLHF. The CDR3 bases are TGTGCCAGCAGTTACACCCCTGAGCTGTCCCTCCACTTT.

The rearrangement uses TRBV5-4 and TRBJ2-5, with 9 bases that match TRBD2. The CDR3 sequence is 16 residues long. The germline CDR1 and CDR2 sequences are SGHNT and YYREEE (reference sequence). J lost 9 bases, V lost 4 bases, and 16 bases had no gene match. This CDR3 is CASSPAGREGNESQYF. CDR3 DNA sequence: TGTGCCAGCAGCCCAGCAGGGCGGGAGGGAAATGAATCCCAGTACTTC.

The chain carries TRBV19 and TRBJ1-4; 7 bases align to TRBD1. Trimming cost V 3 bases and J 4 bases; bases outside gene matches: 2. Germline CDR1 is LNHDA and CDR2 is SQIVND (reference sequence). This CDR3 is built from 14 residues. The CDR3 DNA follows: TGTGCCAGTAGTATCCGGGACAGTAATGAAAAACTGTTTTTT. Translation: CASSIRDSNEKLFF.

The V and J genes are TRBV10-3 and TRBJ2-2; 10 positions match TRBD1. This CDR3 spans 14 amino acids. CDR1 is ENHRY, CDR2 SYGVKD, per germline. The V gene end was trimmed by 6 bases and the J gene end by 7 bases; junction bases not matched to a gene: 5. CDR3 protein: CAIRRDRGDGELFF. The CDR3 DNA reads as TGTGCCATCAGAAGGGACAGGGGTGACGGGGAGCTGTTTTTT.

The chain has TRBV10-3 and TRBJ1-1; D may be TRBD1 (6 bases). Germline V CDR1 and CDR2: ENHRY, SYGVKD. This CDR3 region has 14 residues. V gave up 2 bases and J gave up 1 base, with 8 bases separating them. The CDR3 loop is CAISEGGGNTEAFF. The CDR3 nucleotides are TGTGCCATCAGTGAGGGGGGCGGGAACACTGAAGCTTTCTTT.

J is TRBJ1-1 and V is TRBV4-3, with 10 positions matching TRBD1. With 1 base clipped from V and 4 bases from J, the junction kept 12 bases outside the gene matches. Germline assignment: CDR1 LGHNA and CDR2 YSLEER. The length of the CDR3 is 18 residues. The CDR3 bases are TGCGCCAGCAGCCAAGCCTTAGGGACAGGGGTGACAGGCACTGAAGCTTTCTTT. It encodes CASSQALGTGVTGTEAFF.

The chain combines TRBV6-5 with TRBJ1-1; a weak D match, TRBD1 (5 bases). Trimming took off 6 bases at V and 5 bases at J, with 16 bases between the two ends. Germline V gene lookup returns CDR1 MNHEY and CDR2 SVGAGI. This CDR3 region has 14 residues. CDR3 sequence (DNA): TGTGCCAGCAGAACCGACAGCCCCGGGACTGAAGCTTTCTTT. Translated: CASRTDSPGTEAFF.

The gene calls are TRBV6-4 and TRBJ1-5; a possible D gene is TRBD1 (5 bases). The V gene's germline CDR1 is MRHNA and CDR2 SNTAGT. Trimming removed 4 bases at V and 7 bases at J, with 11 bases between. CDR3 size: 13 residues. The CDR3 reads CASSAEAGQPQHF. The CDR3 DNA reads TGTGCCAGCAGTGCCGAGGCAGGGCAGCCCCAGCATTTT.

The genes are TRBV14 and TRBJ2-7; 12 nucleotides line up with TRBD2. CDR3 length equals 17 residues. Per germline, CDR1 SGHDN and CDR2 FVKESK. V dropped 1 base and J dropped 0; count of bases not matched to a gene: 4. Here the CDR3 reads CASSQALLAGGSYEQYF. As DNA, the CDR3 is TGTGCCAGCAGCCAAGCTTTACTAGCGGGAGGCTCCTACGAGCAGTACTTC.

This chain uses TRBV28 with TRBJ2-3; 11 bases line up with TRBD1. Trimming removed 5 bases from V and 8 bases from J; junction bases left unmatched: 9. This CDR3 is 15 amino acids long. In germline, CDR1 is MDHEN, CDR2 SYDVKM. The CDR3 spells CASSPGQGVPSTQYF. CDR3 in DNA: TGTGCCAGCAGTCCGGGACAGGGGGTTCCGAGTACGCAGTATTTT.

The chain couples TRBV2 to TRBJ2-1, with TRBD1 as a possible D gene (5 bases). This CDR3 is 15 amino acids long. Germline CDR1 is SNHLY and CDR2 is FYNNEI. With 6 bases removed from V and 1 base from J, the gap between germline ends came to 13 bases. This CDR3 is CASRADRDSYNEQFF. The CDR3 DNA reads as TGTGCCAGCAGGGCTGACAGAGATTCCTACAATGAGCAGTTCTTC.

This chain joins TRBV5-1 and TRBJ1-1, with D maybe TRBD1 (6 bases). This CDR3 is built from 14 residues. Looked up from germline, CDR1 is SGHRS and CDR2 is YFSETQ. Trimming took 3 bases from V and 11 from J, leaving 20 bases between them. The CDR3 is CASSWGPGDSVAFF. CDR3 DNA: TGCGCCAGCAGCTGGGGACCAGGGGATTCGGTCGCTTTCTTT.

V is TRBV7-2 and J is TRBJ1-2; 7 positions agree with TRBD1. The CDR3 covers 16 residues. Trimming took 1 base from V and 4 from J; bases not matched to a gene: 9. The V gene's germline CDR1 is SGHTA and CDR2 FQGNSA. As DNA, the CDR3 is TGTGCCAGCAGCTTAGAAAGCTGGGCAGGGGGCTATGGCTACACCTTC. This gives the protein CASSLESWAGGYGYTF. Drawing the rest from reference TRBV7-2 and TRBJ1-2, the complete variable domain is GAGVSQSPSNKVTEKGKDVELRCDPISGHTALYWYRQSLGQGLEFLIYFQGNSAPDKSGLPSDRFSAERTGGSVSTLTIQRTQQEDSAVYLCASSLESWAGGYGYTFGSGTRLTVV.

This chain links TRBV4-1 with TRBJ2-2, with 13 bases identical to TRBD2. CDR1 and CDR2 from the germline V gene are MGHRA and YSYEKL. The CDR3 is 17 amino acids. Trimming cost V 5 bases and J 5 bases; bases outside gene matches: 8. CDR3: CASSSRTSGRGTGELFF. The CDR3 nucleotides read TGCGCCAGCAGCTCCCGGACTAGCGGGAGAGGTACCGGGGAGCTGTTTTTT.

The V gene is TRBV28, the J gene TRBJ1-5; 8 bases are shared with TRBD1. J was trimmed by 4 bases and V by 5 bases; bases with no gene match: 7. Germline V CDR1 and CDR2: MDHEN, SYDVKM. The CDR3 runs 15 residues. In DNA form, the CDR3 reads TGTGCCAGCAGTGCCCAGGGGGCTCTTAATCAGCCCCAGCATTTT. Translated, it gives CASSAQGALNQPQHF.

The chain combines TRBV18 with TRBJ2-7; tentative D call: TRBD1 (6 bases). The V end lost 6 bases, the J end lost 2 bases, and 11 bases lay between the germline ends. CDR1 and CDR2 (germline): KGHSH, LQKENI. There are 13 residues in the CDR3. CDR3: CASSLTGAYEQYF. CDR3 nucleotides: TGTGCCAGCTCCCTGACAGGAGCCTACGAGCAGTACTTC.

The rearrangement links TRBV5-6 to TRBJ1-3; 9 bases align to TRBD1. This CDR3 has 18 residues. From germline, CDR1 is SGHDT and CDR2 YYEEEE. V dropped 4 bases and J dropped 2; count of bases not matched to a gene: 13. The CDR3 spells CASSHGQGIWRTGNTIYF. In DNA form, the CDR3 reads TGTGCCAGCAGCCACGGACAGGGGATATGGAGGACTGGAAACACCATATATTTT.

This sequence joins TRBV25-1 and TRBJ2-2; TRBD2 matches at 10 bases. The CDR3 is 17 amino acids. Germline V gene lookup returns CDR1 MGHDK and CDR2 SYGVNS. Unmatched junction bases numbered 8, after V lost 2 bases and J lost 5 bases. The DNA of the CDR3 is TGTGCCAGCAGTGAAATAGTGCTAGCGGGAGATACCGGGGAGCTGTTTTTT. This sequence encodes CASSEIVLAGDTGELFF.

The chain uses TRBV25-1 and TRBJ2-5; 10 bases map to TRBD1. Trimming at V came to 4 bases and at J to 5 bases, leaving 13 bases not matched to a gene. There are 17 residues in the CDR3. Germline CDR1 is MGHDK and CDR2 is SYGVNS. The CDR3 is CASSVLGRDRGGETQYF. CDR3 nucleotide sequence: TGTGCCAGCAGTGTCCTTGGTCGGGACAGGGGAGGGGAGACCCAGTACTTC.

The chain recombines TRBV18 with TRBJ2-1, with a possible D match to TRBD2 (6 bases). Trimming took off 4 bases at V and 15 bases at J, with 25 bases between the two ends. The CDR3 runs 15 residues. Looked up from germline, CDR1 is KGHSH and CDR2 is LQKENI. The CDR3 sequence: CASSLSPDRDSIRFF. CDR3 nucleotide sequence: TGTGCCAGCTCACTCAGCCCCGACCGGGACTCAATCCGGTTCTTC.

J is TRBJ2-1 and V is TRBV10-1; TRBD2 matches at 9 bases. The CDR3 loop spans 16 amino acids. Germline lookup yields CDR1 WNHNN and CDR2 SYGVQD (reference sequence). The CDR3 DNA reads as TGCTCCTTCCTAGCGGGAAAGTTCCCACCCTACAATGAGCAGTTCTTC. Its translation is CSFLAGKFPPYNEQFF.

A word on this clone: The sample carries other DNA sequences with the same CDR3. The V and J genes are TRBV9 and TRBJ2-7, with 7 bases aligning to TRBD2. Germline V gives CDR1 SGDLS, CDR2 YYNGEE. CDR3 length equals 14 residues. V shed 0 bases and J 2 bases; nucleotides not matched to a gene: 2. The DNA for the CDR3 is TGTGCCAGCAGCGTAGGGGGGGGGACCTACGAGCAGTACTTC. This gives the protein CASSVGGGTYEQYF.

V usage is TRBV28 and J usage is TRBJ1-1; perhaps TRBD1 as D (5 bases). V lost 3 bases, J lost 3 bases, and 14 bases lay in between. This CDR3 has 15 amino acids. CDR1 MDHEN and CDR2 SYDVKM come from the germline V gene. The CDR3 reads CASSFNGRGYTEAFF. CDR3 nucleotide sequence: TGTGCCAGCAGTTTCAATGGCCGGGGGTACACTGAAGCTTTCTTT.

This rearrangement joins TRBV25-1 to TRBJ1-6; D remains unclear. The V gene lost 5 bases and the J gene lost 0 bases, with 8 bases spanning the gap. Germline values: CDR1 MGHDK, CDR2 SYGVNS. The CDR3 is 15 amino acids. This CDR3 is CASSFLSSYNSPLHF. Written as DNA, the CDR3 is TGTGCCAGCAGTTTCCTAAGCTCCTATAATTCACCCCTCCACTTT. The full variable domain, in which reference TRBV25-1 and TRBJ1-6 provide the parts outside the CDR3, is EADIYQTPRYLVIGTGKKITLECSQTMGHDKMYWYQQDPGMELHLIHYSYGVNSTEKGDLSSESTVSRIRTEHFPLTLESARPSHTSQYLCASSFLSSYNSPLHFGNGTRLTVT.

The chain combines TRBV7-9 with TRBJ2-7; 9 nucleotides align to TRBD2. In germline, CDR1 is SEHNR, CDR2 FQNEAQ (reference sequence). This CDR3 has 17 amino acids. V dropped 2 bases and J dropped 0; count of bases not matched to a gene: 8. The CDR3, as DNA: TGTGCCAGCAGCTTACCTAGCGGGGTTCGCAGCTCCTACGAGCAGTACTTC. Amino acids: CASSLPSGVRSSYEQYF.

This chain links TRBV28 with TRBJ2-7, with TRBD1 matching 10 bases. The CDR3 sequence is 13 residues long. From germline, CDR1 is MDHEN and CDR2 SYDVKM. Germline trimming cut 7 bases from V and 5 bases from J; bases unmatched to any gene: 5. The CDR3 DNA sequence: TGTGCCAGCACCCTGACAGGGGGCCACGAGCAGTACTTC. This encodes CASTLTGGHEQYF.

This chain joins TRBV25-1 and TRBJ1-1; 8 bases align to TRBD1. The V and J ends lost 8 bases and 4 bases, in that order; junction bases with no gene match: 6. The CDR3 loop spans 13 amino acids. Germline V gene lookup returns CDR1 MGHDK and CDR2 SYGVNS. The CDR3 DNA reads as TGTGCCAGCGCTAAGACAGGGGCCACTGAAGCTTTCTTT. Translating it yields CASAKTGATEAFF.

The rearrangement uses TRBV5-1 and TRBJ2-7; weak D call: TRBD2 (6 bases). Per the germline V gene, CDR1 is SGHRS and CDR2 is YFSETQ. The CDR3 consists of 14 residues. The V and J ends lost 0 bases and 3 bases respectively, with 10 bases between them. CDR3 region: CASSLAGLDYEQYF. The CDR3, as DNA: TGCGCCAGCAGCTTGGCGGGACTGGACTACGAGCAGTACTTC.

The chain has TRBV9 and TRBJ1-5, with TRBD1 matching 7 bases. Germline CDR1 reads SGDLS; CDR2 reads YYNGEE. This CDR3 contains 14 residues. With 8 bases clipped from V and 5 bases from J, the junction kept 10 bases outside the gene matches. This CDR3 reads CASSWGTEDQPQHF. The CDR3 coding sequence is TGTGCCAGTTCGTGGGGGACAGAAGATCAGCCCCAGCATTTT.

This chain joins TRBV27 and TRBJ2-2, with 10 bases identical to TRBD2. Looked up from germline, CDR1 is MNHEY and CDR2 is SMNVEV (reference sequence). This CDR3 region has 17 residues. V lost 1 base and J lost 4; bases outside the gene matches: 6. CDR3 sequence: CASSLFSGGAVTGELFF. The CDR3 coding sequence is TGTGCCAGCAGTTTATTCAGCGGGGGGGCGGTCACCGGGGAGCTGTTTTTT.